This T cell receptor (beta chain) was recorded in a study of shared clonotypes between healthy human individuals. Germline CDR1 reads LNHDA; CDR2 reads SQIVND (reference sequence). Unmatched junction bases numbered 11, after V lost 5 bases and J lost 9 bases. The CDR3 length is 14 residues. Naive CD8 cells lacked CD45RO, underwent positive selection for CCR7 and left out terminally differentiated effector memory CD45RA+ cells. The repertoire was sequenced with immunoSEQ multiplex PCR; TCRdb's copy has only in-frame clones and lacks some. Here the sample spans about 2.2 million clones, just over 90% being singletons.

The sequence was collected from a young man in good health. Some clones in this sample may be carry-over from other donors' samples. This chain connects TRBV19 to TRBJ2-5, with 8 bases fitting TRBD2. Sequencing was carried out using naive CD8+ T cells from PBMCs. CDR3 coding DNA: TGTGCCAGTAGTCAAACTAGCGGTTTGCTGGCCCAGTACTTC. Amino acid sequence: CASSQTSGLLAQYF.